The entry that follows covers one TCR beta chain sequence. In the authors' workflow: For nucleated cells, counts were estimated from reference gene primer amplification. The method was immunoSEQ multiplex PCR; TCRdb's version includes in-frame clones alone and lacks a portion of them. V and J calls and clone size are given by that table; D and trimming were obtained from the DNA. Here the sample spans 180,000 or so clones, roughly 88% being singletons. This record comes from a study of blood T cell repertoires in COVID-19. In the study overall: In each case, the material was cDNA or gDNA derived from T cells, B-cell-depleted T cells, or PBMCs.

Cohort 3 donors counted as recovered after two negative PCRs, clearance, or resolved symptoms. The specimen sequenced was PBMCs or T cells enriched from blood (not recorded which). The sequence was obtained from a man aged 50-59 years who had recovered from COVID-19.

The CDR3: CASSLGGYGYTF. In DNA, the CDR3 is TGTGCCAGCAGTTTGGGGGGCTATGGCTACACCTTC. The rearrangement uses TRBV28 and TRBJ1-2, with D tentatively TRBD1 (5 bases). This CDR3 spans 12 amino acids. The germline V and J ends were trimmed by 3 bases and 4 bases, with 6 bases remaining between them. CDR1 and CDR2 (germline): MDHEN, SYDVKM.